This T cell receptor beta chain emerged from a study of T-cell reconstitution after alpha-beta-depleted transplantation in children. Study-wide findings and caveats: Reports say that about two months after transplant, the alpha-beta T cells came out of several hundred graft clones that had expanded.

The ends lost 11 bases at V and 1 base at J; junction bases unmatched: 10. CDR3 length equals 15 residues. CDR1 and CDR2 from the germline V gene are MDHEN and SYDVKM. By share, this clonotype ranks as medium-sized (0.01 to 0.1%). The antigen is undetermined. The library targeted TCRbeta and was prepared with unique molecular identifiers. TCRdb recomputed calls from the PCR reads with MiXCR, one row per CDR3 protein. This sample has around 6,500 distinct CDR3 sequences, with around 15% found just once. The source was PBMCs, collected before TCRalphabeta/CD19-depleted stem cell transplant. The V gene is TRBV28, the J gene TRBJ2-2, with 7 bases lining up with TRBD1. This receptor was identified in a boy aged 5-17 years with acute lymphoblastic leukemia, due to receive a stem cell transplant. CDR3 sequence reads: CAARKGAKNTGELFF. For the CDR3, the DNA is TGTGCCGCAAGGAAGGGGGCTAAGAACACCGGGGAGCTGTTTTTT.